This TCR beta chain stems from a study of T cell repertoires in cytomegalovirus infection. Study context: Matching HLA type and CMV infection were both indicated by public TCR beta signatures. Whole-study results and caveats: CMV-specific TCR beta clonotypes restricted by HLA-C were the ones dominating the ex vivo response. CMV carriers with the relevant HLA were identified by cumulative public TCR beta family frequency.

TCRdb called the reads again in MiXCR, with one record for every CDR3 protein. This table has a few hundred thousand distinct CDR3 sequences, more than 8% appearing once. This clonotype was detected ten times or more. Its antigen is unknown. The V and J ends lost 7 bases and 6 bases respectively, with 15 bases between them. This CDR3 has 12 residues. Per the germline V gene, CDR1 is SQVTM and CDR2 is ANQGSEA. The sequenced sample consisted of PBMCs. This chain uses TRBV29-1 with TRBJ1-1; perhaps TRBD1 as D (6 bases). This TCR came from a human donor in good health (CMV status not recorded). Some clones in this sample may be carry-over from other donors' samples. CDR3 sequence: CSARGGQSEAFF. CDR3 nucleotide sequence: TGCAGCGCCCGGGGGGGACAATCTGAAGCTTTCTTT.